The 21 T cell receptor beta chains presented below share a single source sample, sequenced in a study of T cell changes during pregnancy in multiple sclerosis. Clones were sequenced by immunoSEQ multiplex PCR, and TCRdb holds only the in-frame ones, with some missing. In the table there are under 100,000 clones, over 90% of which are singletons. The specimen was peripheral blood, collected in the third trimester of pregnancy. The receptors here all came from a female donor with multiple sclerosis, enrolled in a pregnancy study.

The rearrangement links TRBV18 to TRBJ2-5; maybe TRBD1 (7 bases). V was pared by 0 bases and J by 4 bases, with 18 bases between. Germline CDR1 reads KGHSH; CDR2 reads LQKENI. The CDR3 runs 17 residues. This chain's CDR3 is CASSPPMSPGGPETQYF. The DNA of the CDR3 is TGTGCCAGCTCACCACCGATGTCCCCAGGGGGGCCAGAGACCCAGTACTTC.

The CDR3 loop reads CASSPSGATDTQYF. CDR3 nucleotides: TGTGCCAGCAGCCCTAGCGGGGCCACAGATACGCAGTATTTT. The rearrangement joins TRBV7-3 to TRBJ2-3; 9 bases align to TRBD2. The germline V gene encodes CDR1 SGHTA and CDR2 FQGTGA. The CDR3 is 14 residues long. V shed 5 bases and J 2 bases; nucleotides not matched to a gene: 2.

The chain combines TRBV6-7 with TRBJ2-3; 9 bases are shared with TRBD2. TRBV6-7 qualifies as an ORF whose function is uncertain. The CDR3 runs 17 residues. After removal of 11 bases from V and 0 bases from J, the junction contained 15 bases not matched to a gene. The CDR3 DNA is TGTGCCGCTCAGTTGCGGGGGGGTTGGGATAGCACAGATACGCAGTATTTT. Protein sequence: CAAQLRGGWDSTDTQYF.

V is TRBV25-1 and J is TRBJ1-2; TRBD1 might be the D (5 bases). Per the germline V gene, CDR1 is MGHDK and CDR2 is SYGVNS. V dropped 2 bases and J dropped 6 bases, with 13 bases sitting between them. This CDR3 is built from 14 residues. The CDR3 coding sequence is TGTGCCAGCAGTGAAGGTCCCAGGGATCATGGCTACACCTTC. Residues: CASSEGPRDHGYTF.

This chain joins TRBV27 and TRBJ2-7, with no clear D. The CDR3 is 13 residues long. Germline V gives CDR1 MNHEY, CDR2 SMNVEV (reference sequence). V shed 8 bases and J shed 0 bases, with 11 bases lying between them. In DNA, the CDR3 is TGTGCCAGCCCTGGGCCCCTCTCCTACGAGCAGTACTTC. It codes for CASPGPLSYEQYF.

The chain links TRBV6-1 to TRBJ1-5; D remains ambiguous. The CDR3 contains 11 residues. The germline gives CDR1 MNHNS, CDR2 SASEGT. The CDR3 nucleotides are TGTGGTGGAGGCAGGAATCAGCCCCAGCATTTT. Translated: CGGGRNQPQHF.

The chain combines TRBV7-6 with TRBJ1-1; D possibly corresponds to TRBD1 (6 bases). CDR3 length: 12 residues. The V end lost 5 bases, the J end lost 4 bases, and 8 bases lay between the germline ends. CDR1 and CDR2 from the germline V gene are SGHVS and FNYEAQ. Written as DNA, the CDR3 is TGTGCCAGCAGCCAGGGGACCACTGAAGCTTTCTTT. It yields the protein CASSQGTTEAFF.

The chain couples TRBV2 to TRBJ2-2, with TRBD1 identical over 10 bases. The V segment lost 6 bases and the J segment 0 bases; nucleotides outside the gene matches: 1. Germline loops: CDR1 SNHLY, CDR2 FYNNEI. This CDR3 contains 15 residues. CDR3 DNA: TGTGCCAGCAGGGACAGGGGGACGAACACCGGGGAGCTGTTTTTT. Its translation: CASRDRGTNTGELFF.

The genes are TRBV6-1 and TRBJ1-3; 10 bases agree with TRBD1. Germline lookup yields CDR1 MNHNS and CDR2 SASEGT. The CDR3 contains 14 residues. V trimming: 6 bases; J trimming: 7 bases; junction bases outside the gene matches: 6. DNA for the CDR3: TGTGCCAGCAGAACCGGGACAGGGGTTAACACCATATATTTT. Translated: CASRTGTGVNTIYF.

The genes are TRBV27 and TRBJ2-2; a possible D gene is TRBD1 (5 bases). The CDR3 spans 15 residues. V was cut by 5 bases and J by 7 bases, with 17 bases left in between. Germline V gene sequence: CDR1 MNHEY, CDR2 SMNVEV (reference sequence). This CDR3 reads CASSKQVGLIGELFF. CDR3 DNA sequence: TGTGCCAGCAGTAAACAGGTTGGCCTGATCGGGGAGCTGTTTTTT.

The chain employs TRBV7-3 and TRBJ2-2; the match to TRBD2 covers 7 bases. The ends lost 3 bases at V and 5 bases at J; junction bases unmatched: 6. The germline gives CDR1 SGHTA, CDR2 FQGTGA. The CDR3 sequence is 15 residues long. The CDR3, as DNA: TGTGCCAGCAGCTTGGTGGGGGGGGAGACCGGGGAGCTGTTTTTT. Residues: CASSLVGGETGELFF.

The genes are TRBV6-6 and TRBJ2-1; D ambiguous. The CDR3 runs to 14 residues. Per the germline V gene, CDR1 is MNHNY and CDR2 is SVGAGI (reference sequence). Between the trimmed V and J ends, which lost 0 bases and 5 bases, there was a span of 8 bases. The CDR3: CASSYSAGNNEQFF. The CDR3 DNA sequence: TGTGCCAGCAGTTACTCAGCTGGTAACAATGAGCAGTTCTTC.

The chain uses TRBV5-1 and TRBJ2-2, with 7 bases lining up with TRBD1. CDR1 is SGHRS and CDR2 is YFSETQ in the germline V gene. This CDR3 spans 14 amino acids. With 4 bases clipped from V and 7 bases from J, the junction kept 7 bases outside the gene matches. This CDR3 reads CASSPTGNVGELFF. CDR3 DNA sequence: TGCGCCAGCAGCCCGACAGGGAATGTCGGGGAGCTGTTTTTT.

The rearrangement links TRBV2 to TRBJ1-2; D is perhaps TRBD1 (6 bases). The CDR3 contains 12 residues. With 6 bases removed from V and 8 bases from J, the gap between germline ends came to 13 bases. CDR1 SNHLY and CDR2 FYNNEI come from the germline V gene. CDR3 nucleotide sequence: TGTGCCAGCAGCCAGGGGCTTCGGGGCTACACCTTC. This gives the protein CASSQGLRGYTF.

The chain carries TRBV30 and TRBJ2-3; 9 bases align to TRBD2. CDR3 length: 15 amino acids. V shed 0 bases, J shed 0 bases, and the junction held 1 base outside the gene matches. CDR1 GTSNPN and CDR2 SVGIG come from the germline V gene (reference sequence). CDR3 nucleotide sequence: TGTGCCTGGAGTGTTCTAGCGGGGAGCACAGATACGCAGTATTTT. It is translated as CAWSVLAGSTDTQYF.

This clone was detected only a few times. This chain links TRBV2 with TRBJ1-5, with unresolved D. Deletions cut 7 bases from V and 3 bases from J, with 10 bases between. The germline V gene has CDR1 SNHLY and CDR2 FYNNEI. The CDR3 spans 13 residues. CDR3 residues: CASKIRYNQPQHF. CDR3 sequence (DNA): TGTGCCAGCAAGATCAGATACAATCAGCCCCAGCATTTT.

The rearrangement joins TRBV10-3 to TRBJ1-3, with TRBD1 identical over 9 bases. The CDR3 has 15 residues. The V gene's germline CDR1 is ENHRY and CDR2 SYGVKD. The V segment lost 8 bases and the J segment 0 bases; nucleotides outside the gene matches: 5. The CDR3 DNA reads as TGTGCCATCTCCGGGACAGGGAACTCTGGAAACACCATATATTTT. Protein sequence: CAISGTGNSGNTIYF.

The genes are TRBV27 and TRBJ1-2; 8 nucleotides agree with TRBD1. The CDR3 runs to 12 residues. Per germline, CDR1 MNHEY and CDR2 SMNVEV (reference sequence). V trimming: 8 bases; J trimming: 6 bases; junction bases outside the gene matches: 5. The CDR3 coding sequence is TGTGCCAGCGGAACAGGGGGAAATGGCTACACCTTC. Residues: CASGTGGNGYTF.

This sequence joins TRBV2 and TRBJ1-3; D possibly corresponds to TRBD1 (6 bases). With 4 bases removed from V and 0 bases from J, the gap between germline ends came to 10 bases. The germline gives CDR1 SNHLY, CDR2 FYNNEI. The CDR3 totals 15 residues. The CDR3 DNA is TGTGCCAGCAGTGGGGACACCGTCTCTGGAAACACCATATATTTT. It translates to CASSGDTVSGNTIYF.

The rearrangement uses TRBV15 and TRBJ2-7; D is uncertain. This CDR3 contains 17 residues. Germline assignment: CDR1 LNHNV and CDR2 YYDKDF (reference sequence). V was shortened by 3 bases and J by 1 base, with 19 bases between the two germline ends. In DNA, the CDR3 is TGTGCCACCAGCAGGCGTTCGGTTGCAGGATTTTCCTACGAGCAGTACTTC. Protein product: CATSRRSVAGFSYEQYF.

This chain uses TRBV14 with TRBJ2-3; no clear D. Germline-derived CDR1 and CDR2 are SGHDN and FVKESK. The V and J ends lost 0 bases and 6 bases respectively, with 7 bases between them. The CDR3 runs to 13 residues. DNA for the CDR3: TGTGCCAGCAGCCAAGATATACGGGATACGCAGTATTTT. Translated, it gives CASSQDIRDTQYF.